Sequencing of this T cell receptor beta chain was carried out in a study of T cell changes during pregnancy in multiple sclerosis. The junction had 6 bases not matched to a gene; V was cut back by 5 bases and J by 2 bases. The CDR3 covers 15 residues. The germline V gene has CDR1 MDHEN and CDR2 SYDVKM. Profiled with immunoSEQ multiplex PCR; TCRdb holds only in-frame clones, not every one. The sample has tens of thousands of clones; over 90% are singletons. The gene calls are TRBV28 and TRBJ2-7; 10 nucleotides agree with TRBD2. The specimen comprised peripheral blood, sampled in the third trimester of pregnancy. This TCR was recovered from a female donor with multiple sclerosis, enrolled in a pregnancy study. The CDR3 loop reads CASSAGLAVTYEQYF. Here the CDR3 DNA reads TGTGCCAGCAGTGCTGGACTAGCGGTGACCTACGAGCAGTACTTC.